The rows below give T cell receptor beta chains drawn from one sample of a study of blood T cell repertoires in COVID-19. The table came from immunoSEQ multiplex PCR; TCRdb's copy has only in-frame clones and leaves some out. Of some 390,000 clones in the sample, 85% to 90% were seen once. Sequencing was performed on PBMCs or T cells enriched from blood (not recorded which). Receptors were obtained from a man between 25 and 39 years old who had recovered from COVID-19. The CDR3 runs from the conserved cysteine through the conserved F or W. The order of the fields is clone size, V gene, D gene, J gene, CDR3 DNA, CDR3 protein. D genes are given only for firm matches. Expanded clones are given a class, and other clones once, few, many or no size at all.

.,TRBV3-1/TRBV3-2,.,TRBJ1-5,TGTGCCAGCACCAGAGGACAGACACTTAGCAATCAGCCCCAGCATTTT,CASTRGQTLSNQPQHF
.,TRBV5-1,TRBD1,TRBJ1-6,TGCGCCAGCAGCTCCGGGACAGGGGCATACTCACCCCTCCACTTT,CASSSGTGAYSPLHF
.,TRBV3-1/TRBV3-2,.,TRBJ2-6,TGTGCCAGCAGCCACCTTCGGGATTCTGGGGCCAACGTCCTGACTTTC,CASSHLRDSGANVLTF
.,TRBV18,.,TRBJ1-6,TGTGCCAGCTCTACCAGTACTAATTCACCCCTCCACTTT,CASSTSTNSPLHF
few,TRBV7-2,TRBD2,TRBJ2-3,TGTGCCAGCAGCGATCAAGGGACTAGCGGCACAGATACGCAGTATTTT,CASSDQGTSGTDTQYF
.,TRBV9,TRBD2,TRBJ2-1,TGTGCCAGCAGCGTAGCTAGGACTGTTAGGACTAGCGGGGCCTACAATGAGCAGTTCTTC,CASSVARTVRTSGAYNEQFF
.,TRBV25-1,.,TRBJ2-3,TGTGCCAGCAGTGACTTCCCAGATACGCAGTATTTT,CASSDFPDTQYF
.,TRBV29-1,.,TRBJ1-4,TGCAGCGCGGCCCGAGGGTCCGGTAGCGAAAAACTGTTTTTT,CSAARGSGSEKLFF
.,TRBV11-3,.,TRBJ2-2,TGTGCCAGCAGGTCCAGGGAGGCCGGGGAGCTGTTTTTT,CASRSREAGELFF
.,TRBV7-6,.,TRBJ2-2,TGTGCCAGCAGCTTAGCTGGGGCATCGAACACCGGGGAGCTGTTTTTT,CASSLAGASNTGELFF